This passage covers 28 T cell receptor beta chains from one sample sequenced in a study of blood T cell repertoires in COVID-19 (dated by TCRdb to the early 2020s). Library generation was performed with the immunoSEQ multiplex PCR assay. TCRdb's version of the immuneACCESS table is confined to in-frame rearrangements and falls short of the full clone set. An unresolved V gene accounts for under half of the shortfall where checked; the remainder is of unknown origin. This sample lists approximately 280,000 clones; 88% were detected once. The top ten constitute 9.4% of the sample. The sample comprised peripheral blood. Receptor source: a young man with active or convalescent COVID-19.

This clone has just one count. This chain uses TRBV27 with TRBJ2-2; D possibly corresponds to TRBD1 (5 bases). V dropped 6 bases and J dropped 5 bases, with 19 bases sitting between them. The CDR3 runs to 16 residues. Germline-derived CDR1 and CDR2 are MNHEY and SMNVEV (reference sequence). CDR3 loop: CASSSPRQGSTGELFF. CDR3 coding DNA: TGTGCCAGCAGCTCCCCCCGGCAGGGATCAACCGGGGAGCTGTTTTTT.

This rearrangement joins TRBV20-1 to TRBJ1-2, with D possibly TRBD1 on 6 matching bases. V lost 3 bases, J lost 1 base, and 15 bases lay in between. The CDR3 contains 15 residues. CDR1 is DFQATT and CDR2 is SNEGSKA in the germline V gene (reference sequence). CDR3 sequence: CSASKQGWGNYGYTF. Here the CDR3 DNA reads TGCAGTGCTAGTAAACAGGGATGGGGTAACTATGGCTACACCTTC.

The genes are TRBV7-6 and TRBJ2-5; possibly TRBD2 for D (7 bases). Trimming removed 2 bases from V and 1 base from J, with 17 bases in between. This CDR3 has 17 residues. CDR1 SGHVS and CDR2 FNYEAQ come from the germline V gene. CDR3 in amino acids: CASSLRPRGGAQETQYF. CDR3 bases: TGTGCCAGCAGCTTAAGGCCTCGAGGGGGGGCCCAAGAGACCCAGTACTTC.

Only a few counts were recorded for this clone. The rearrangement links TRBV27 to TRBJ2-7; D perhaps matches TRBD2 (6 bases). Germline V gene data show CDR1 as MNHEY and CDR2 as SMNVEV (reference sequence). This CDR3 is built from 13 residues. Trimming removed 5 bases at V and 2 bases at J, with 10 bases between. The CDR3 is CASSTAGTYEQYF. The CDR3 DNA reads as TGTGCCAGCAGTACGGCGGGGACCTACGAGCAGTACTTC.

The V and J genes are TRBV5-8 and TRBJ1-5; D unclear. Germline values: CDR1 SGHTS, CDR2 YDEGEE. This CDR3 spans 17 amino acids. Trimming removed 4 bases at V and 0 bases at J, with 17 bases between. The CDR3 loop reads CASSLAPSSYSNQPQHF. The CDR3 DNA reads TGTGCCAGCAGCCTTGCGCCATCAAGTTATAGCAATCAGCCCCAGCATTTT.

The V gene is TRBV5-8, the J gene TRBJ1-4; 8 positions agree with TRBD1. The CDR3 consists of 14 residues. J lost 5 bases, V lost 3 bases, and 3 bases had no gene match. CDR1 is SGHTS, CDR2 YDEGEE, per germline. CDR3: CASSWGTGNEKLFF. For the CDR3, the DNA is TGTGCCAGCAGCTGGGGGACAGGAAATGAAAAACTGTTTTTT.

This chain uses TRBV3-1 (or the pseudogene TRBV3-2) with TRBJ1-1; D gene ambiguous. Germline values: CDR1 LGHDT, CDR2 YNNKEL (reference sequence). The CDR3 sequence is 14 residues long. Deletions cut 0 bases from V and 7 bases from J, with 12 bases between. The DNA of the CDR3 is TGTGCCAGCAGCCAAGATACGATGGGGAGTGAAGCTTTCTTT. Translation gives CASSQDTMGSEAFF.

The rearrangement links TRBV9 to TRBJ1-4; the D gene is possibly TRBD1 (6 bases). V was shortened by 2 bases and J by 12 bases, with 17 bases between the two germline ends. Germline V gene lookup returns CDR1 SGDLS and CDR2 YYNGEE. The CDR3 loop spans 14 amino acids. DNA for the CDR3: TGTGCCAGCAGCGTGACAGGAACCGAAAAGGAACTGTTTTTT. It translates to CASSVTGTEKELFF.

The chain links TRBV9 to TRBJ2-7, with 7 bases identical to TRBD2. The V gene's germline CDR1 is SGDLS and CDR2 YYNGEE. Trimming at V came to 3 bases and at J to 0 bases, leaving 3 bases not matched to a gene. The CDR3 totals 14 residues. The CDR3 reads CASSGSGGSYEQYF. DNA for the CDR3: TGTGCCAGCAGCGGATCGGGGGGCTCCTACGAGCAGTACTTC.

The gene calls are TRBV19 and TRBJ1-2, with 7 positions matching TRBD1. The CDR3 totals 13 residues. Germline CDR1 reads LNHDA; CDR2 reads SQIVND (reference sequence). Trimming took 7 bases from V and 4 from J; bases not matched to a gene: 6. In DNA form, the CDR3 reads TGTGCCAGTACGGGACAGAGTGGCTATGGCTACACCTTC. This codes for CASTGQSGYGYTF.

The chain has TRBV5-1 and TRBJ2-1; unclear D gene. There are 15 residues in the CDR3. V was trimmed by 0 bases and J by 2 bases, leaving 9 bases between them. Germline CDR1 and CDR2: SGHRS and YFSETQ. CDR3 bases: TGCGCCAGCAGCTTGGACAGAACCACCTACAATGAGCAGTTCTTC. Protein product: CASSLDRTTYNEQFF.

The gene calls are TRBV15 and TRBJ1-5; D might be TRBD1 (5 bases). The CDR3 contains 14 residues. Germline V gene data show CDR1 as LNHNV and CDR2 as YYDKDF (reference sequence). V lost 2 bases and J 3 bases, leaving 8 bases between the germline ends. CDR3 in DNA: TGTGCCACCAGCAGATCCAGGGCCAATCAGCCCCAGCATTTT. Residues: CATSRSRANQPQHF.

The chain carries TRBV10-1 and TRBJ2-7; 7 bases agree with TRBD2. CDR1 WNHNN and CDR2 SYGVQD come from the germline V gene (reference sequence). V shed 2 bases, J shed 4 bases, and the junction held 8 bases outside the gene matches. The CDR3 contains 15 residues. This chain's CDR3 is CASSEIVGLEYEQYF. CDR3 nucleotide sequence: TGCGCCAGCAGTGAGATCGTAGGACTAGAGTACGAGCAGTACTTC.

V and J are TRBV6-6 and TRBJ2-3, with 14 bases matching TRBD2. This CDR3 comprises 20 residues. Germline trimming cut 6 bases from V and 1 base from J; bases unmatched to any gene: 15. The V gene's germline CDR1 is MNHNY and CDR2 SVGAGI (reference sequence). CDR3 loop: CASSFTPTSGGVWRTDTQYF. CDR3 sequence (DNA): TGTGCCAGCAGCTTTACACCGACTAGCGGGGGGGTATGGCGCACAGATACGCAGTATTTT.

DNA for the CDR3: TGTGCCAGCAGTTTATCGAAGGGGGCAGGGTATGGCTACACCTTC. It encodes CASSLSKGAGYGYTF. The chain carries TRBV27 and TRBJ1-2; 7 bases are a match to TRBD1. V lost 0 bases and J lost 5; bases outside the gene matches: 6. Germline V gene sequence: CDR1 MNHEY, CDR2 SMNVEV (reference sequence). CDR3 size: 15 residues.

This chain uses TRBV4-1 with TRBJ1-1; weak D call: TRBD1 (6 bases). The V end lost 2 bases, the J end lost 5 bases, and 18 bases lay between the germline ends. Germline V CDR1 and CDR2: MGHRA, YSYEKL. The CDR3 is 16 residues long. CDR3 in amino acids: CASSQIFTGIGTEAFF. CDR3 DNA: TGCGCCAGCAGCCAAATTTTTACAGGGATTGGGACTGAAGCTTTCTTT.

The chain uses TRBV6-6 and TRBJ2-3; TRBD1 matches 8 bases. Germline V gene lookup returns CDR1 MNHNY and CDR2 SVGAGI (reference sequence). J was trimmed by 2 bases and V by 8 bases; bases with no gene match: 9. The CDR3 contains 15 residues. CDR3 protein: CASYIGQGNTDTQYF. The DNA of the CDR3 is TGTGCCAGCTACATCGGACAGGGAAACACAGATACGCAGTATTTT.

This clone was detected only a few times. The CDR3 coding sequence is TGTGCCAGCAGTGACGCGGGGGGGCCCACAGATACGCAGTATTTT. Its translation is CASSDAGGPTDTQYF. The chain joins TRBV6-4 to TRBJ2-3; TRBD2 agrees at 9 bases. Germline CDR1 reads MRHNA; CDR2 reads SNTAGT. The V gene end was trimmed by 2 bases and the J gene end by 2 bases; junction bases not matched to a gene: 2. The CDR3 extends over 15 amino acids.

The J gene is TRBJ1-5, the V gene TRBV19; 8 bases are a match to TRBD1. CDR1 and CDR2 from the germline V gene are LNHDA and SQIVND (reference sequence). The J segment lost 1 base and the V segment lost 6 bases, leaving 5 bases of the junction unmatched. This CDR3 is 15 amino acids long. In DNA, the CDR3 is TGTGCCAGTAGCACACAGGGGGGGAGCAATCAGCCCCAGCATTTT. It specifies CASSTQGGSNQPQHF.

The chain employs TRBV9 and TRBJ2-3; 9 nucleotides match TRBD2. This CDR3 is built from 17 residues. Germline V gives CDR1 SGDLS, CDR2 YYNGEE. Trimming cost V 3 bases and J 0 bases; bases outside gene matches: 8. In DNA, the CDR3 is TGTGCCAGCAGCGGACTTAGCGGGGGACGGAGCACAGATACGCAGTATTTT. Translating gives CASSGLSGGRSTDTQYF.

The chain couples TRBV7-8 to TRBJ1-4; a weak D match, TRBD1 (6 bases). The V gene lost 6 bases and the J gene lost 8 bases, with 13 bases spanning the gap. The CDR3 covers 13 residues. Germline CDR1 and CDR2: SGHVS and FQNEAQ. DNA of the CDR3: TGTGCCAGCAGTCCTACAGGGAGAGAAAAACTGTTTTTT. This encodes CASSPTGREKLFF.

The chain couples TRBV6-2 or TRBV6-3 to TRBJ1-1; 8 bases are shared with TRBD1. The germline gives CDR1 MNHEY, CDR2 SVGEGT. With 4 bases clipped from V and 5 bases from J, the junction kept 12 bases outside the gene matches. The CDR3 runs 16 residues. The CDR3 nucleotides are TGTGCCAGCAGTTCCCCCCGACAGGGGAGGGGGACTGAAGCTTTCTTT. It codes for CASSSPRQGRGTEAFF.

The rearrangement uses TRBV27 and TRBJ1-5; D remains ambiguous. There are 13 residues in the CDR3. In germline, CDR1 is MNHEY, CDR2 SMNVEV (reference sequence). V dropped 3 bases and J dropped 7 bases, with 10 bases sitting between them. CDR3 amino acids: CASSFRGGQPQHF. The CDR3 DNA reads TGTGCCAGCAGTTTCAGAGGAGGCCAGCCCCAGCATTTT.

The chain has TRBV5-4 and TRBJ2-5; 10 bases align to TRBD2. Germline CDR1 SGHNT, CDR2 YYREEE (reference sequence). The CDR3 extends over 17 amino acids. The ends lost 4 bases at V and 3 bases at J; junction bases unmatched: 12. In DNA form, the CDR3 reads TGTGCCAGCAGCCTTGGGGCAGCGGGGGGGCCGGAAGAGACCCAGTACTTC. Translated, it gives CASSLGAAGGPEETQYF.

This chain links TRBV5-1 with TRBJ2-5; 9 positions agree with TRBD1. Per germline, CDR1 SGHRS and CDR2 YFSETQ. After removal of 4 bases from V and 5 bases from J, the junction contained 6 bases not matched to a gene. This CDR3 has 14 amino acids. The CDR3 protein is CASSKGQGMETQYF. The CDR3 DNA sequence: TGCGCCAGCAGCAAAGGACAGGGGATGGAGACCCAGTACTTC.

This chain joins TRBV18 and TRBJ2-3; no reliable D call. Germline values: CDR1 KGHSH, CDR2 LQKENI. Trimming shortened V by 4 bases and J by 6 bases, and 14 bases separated the two germline ends. The CDR3 loop spans 14 amino acids. The CDR3 sequence is CASSLLKTGDTQYF. CDR3 coding DNA: TGTGCCAGCTCACTCCTGAAAACCGGGGATACGCAGTATTTT.

The V call is TRBV25-1, the J call TRBJ1-6; tentative D call: TRBD1 (6 bases). V lost 6 bases, J lost 4 bases, and 13 bases lay in between. Germline CDR1 reads MGHDK; CDR2 reads SYGVNS. The CDR3 totals 15 residues. As DNA, the CDR3 is TGTGCCAGCAGGGACAGTGGTTCTTATAATTCACCCCTCCACTTT. Amino acid sequence: CASRDSGSYNSPLHF.

The rearrangement links TRBV5-6 to TRBJ1-3; 8 bases fit TRBD1. This CDR3 has 17 amino acids. The trim removed 6 bases at V and 0 bases at J, leaving 11 bases unmatched. Germline CDR1 is SGHDT and CDR2 is YYEEEE. The CDR3 DNA is TGTGCCAGCATCGGCCGCGACAGGGGTCTCTCTGGAAACACCATATATTTT. Translation gives CASIGRDRGLSGNTIYF.